The 7 T cell receptor beta chains presented below share a single source sample, sequenced in a study of T cells in Graves' hyperthyroidism and ophthalmopathy. RNA transcripts served as the template for amplifying TCR beta CDR3 regions. HTBI primers were used for first-round RT-PCR of the TCR CDR3. TCRdb analysed the multiplex PCR reads with MiXCR anew, one entry per CDR3 protein. The sample has about 520,000 distinct CDR3 sequences; roughly 25% are singletons. Material for sequencing was blood. The receptors stem from a woman in her twenties or thirties with Graves' ophthalmopathy.

This sequence joins TRBV30 and TRBJ1-2; maybe TRBD1 (5 bases). V was trimmed by 8 bases and J by 1 base, leaving 11 bases between them. CDR1 and CDR2 (germline): GTSNPN, SVGIG (reference sequence). The CDR3 consists of 12 residues. As DNA, the CDR3 is TGTGCCCAGAACGGGGGTAACTATGGCTACACCTTC. It is translated as CAQNGGNYGYTF.

This clonotype was counted many times. This chain connects TRBV7-3 to TRBJ2-7; D ambiguous. The CDR3 spans 8 residues. V was shortened by 11 bases and J by 2 bases, with 1 base between the two germline ends. Germline-derived CDR1 and CDR2 are SGHTA and FQGTGA. The CDR3 nucleotides are TGTGCCGCCTACGAGCAGTACTTC. This translates into CAAYEQYF.

This clonotype was counted a few times. A much larger clone sits a single nucleotide away, making a read error possible. The V call is TRBV27, the J call TRBJ1-1; 8 bases align to TRBD1. The length of the CDR3 is 13 residues. Looked up from germline, CDR1 is MNHEY and CDR2 is SMNVEV (reference sequence). The CDR3 nucleotides are TGTGCCAGCAGGAGGACAGGGCGAACTGAAGCTTGCTTT. This sequence encodes CASRRTGRTEACF.

This clonotype was seen ten or more times. The V and J genes are TRBV18 and TRBJ1-2; TRBD1 matches at 8 bases. The V gene's germline CDR1 is KGHSH and CDR2 LQKENI. CDR3 length: 14 residues. V lost 8 bases, J lost 2 bases, and 7 bases stayed unmatched. For the CDR3, the DNA is TGTGCCAGCAGCCCCGACAGGGGAAACTATGGCTACACCTTC. Protein: CASSPDRGNYGYTF.

This clonotype has just a few counts. This may arise from a read error, as a much more abundant clone is one base away. This rearrangement joins TRBV6-2 or TRBV6-3 to TRBJ1-1; TRBD1 aligns across 9 bases. Per germline, CDR1 MNHEY and CDR2 SVGEGT. This CDR3 region has 14 residues. V was pared by 6 bases and J by 5 bases, with 7 bases of the junction left unmatched. CDR3 in amino acids: CASRYRDRDTEAFF. In DNA, the CDR3 is TGTGCCAGCAGGTACCGGGACAGGGATACTGAAGCTTTCTTT.

Only a few counts were recorded for this clonotype. A much larger clone is a single base away; this may be a read error. The chain combines TRBV6-2 or TRBV6-3 with TRBJ2-4; TRBD1 might be the D (5 bases). This CDR3 is built from 15 residues. Germline V CDR1 and CDR2: MNHEY, SVGEGT. For the CDR3, the DNA is TGTGCCAGCAGTTACCCAGCCCAGGGCAAAAACATTAAGTACTTC. Protein sequence: CASSYPAQGKNIKYF.

The chain is built from TRBV5-1 and TRBJ1-2, with D hard to call. The CDR3 totals 13 residues. The V gene's germline CDR1 is SGHRS and CDR2 YFSETQ. The V end lost 4 bases, the J end lost 2 bases, and 9 bases lay between the germline ends. CDR3 nucleotides: TGCGCCAGCAGCGGCCGACCAAACTATGGCTACACCTTC. This translates into CASSGRPNYGYTF.